The 31 T cell receptor beta chains below all came from one sample that was sequenced in a study of blood T cell repertoires in COVID-19. Assay used: immunoSEQ multiplex PCR; TCRdb lists only in-frame clones, some missing. The sample records approximately 210,000 clones, 92% being singletons. The specimen was peripheral blood. These receptors were obtained from a man younger than 40 with acute or convalescent COVID-19.

The chain recombines TRBV12-3 or TRBV12-4 with TRBJ1-2; no reliable D call. V dropped 3 bases and J dropped 6 bases, with 8 bases sitting between them. This CDR3 contains 12 residues. Here the CDR3 reads CASSFHGDGYTF. In DNA form, the CDR3 reads TGTGCCAGCAGTTTTCACGGGGATGGCTACACCTTC.

This rearrangement joins TRBV19 to TRBJ1-2; possibly TRBD1 for D (6 bases). V lost 1 base to trimming and J lost 3 bases, with 15 bases between them. Germline loops: CDR1 LNHDA, CDR2 SQIVND (reference sequence). The CDR3 length is 16 residues. Here the CDR3 DNA reads TGTGCCAGTAGTATAGTAGAGGCAGGGGCGGACTATGGCTACACCTTC. Translating gives CASSIVEAGADYGYTF.

The V call is TRBV18, the J call TRBJ2-1; the D gene is possibly TRBD2 (6 bases). The V end lost 3 bases, the J end lost 8 bases, and 20 bases lay between the germline ends. CDR3 size: 16 residues. From germline, CDR1 is KGHSH and CDR2 LQKENI. The DNA of the CDR3 is TGTGCCAGCTCACCTCACAGGTCGCGGGGTATACATGAGCAGTTCTTC. This gives the protein CASSPHRSRGIHEQFF.

This clone was counted between two and nine times. The rearrangement uses TRBV28 and TRBJ1-5; TRBD1 agrees at 7 bases. The CDR3 loop spans 15 amino acids. The ends lost 6 bases at V and 6 bases at J; junction bases unmatched: 11. Germline V lookup: CDR1 MDHEN, CDR2 SYDVKM. The CDR3 coding sequence is TGTGCCAGCAGCCCCCTTCGAGGGGGCAGTCAGCCCCAGCATTTT. Translated: CASSPLRGGSQPQHF.

The rearrangement links TRBV2 to TRBJ2-1; D ambiguous. CDR3 length: 11 residues. The V end was cut by 2 bases, the J end by 7 bases, with 3 bases between. Germline V gene sequence: CDR1 SNHLY, CDR2 FYNNEI. In DNA, the CDR3 is TGTGCCAGCAGTGAACAGAATGAGCAGTTCTTC. It specifies CASSEQNEQFF.

This rearrangement joins TRBV19 to TRBJ2-1; TRBD2 agrees at 16 bases. CDR1 LNHDA and CDR2 SQIVND come from the germline V gene (reference sequence). The junction had 15 bases not matched to a gene; V was cut back by 6 bases and J by 4 bases. The length of the CDR3 is 20 residues. The CDR3 region is CASSNPLGTSGRAIYNEQFF. The DNA of the CDR3 is TGTGCCAGTAGCAATCCCCTTGGGACTAGCGGGAGGGCCATTTACAATGAGCAGTTCTTC.

V is TRBV4-1 and J is TRBJ1-4; 8 bases align to TRBD1. Germline V gene data show CDR1 as MGHRA and CDR2 as YSYEKL. V shed 0 bases, J shed 10 bases, and the junction held 10 bases outside the gene matches. This CDR3 is built from 16 residues. The CDR3 is CASSQERTGRFGKLFF. The CDR3 nucleotides read TGCGCCAGCAGCCAAGAAAGGACAGGGAGGTTTGGAAAACTGTTTTTT.

The chain has TRBV2 and TRBJ2-1; D perhaps matches TRBD2 (6 bases). The CDR3 sequence is 13 residues long. V lost 4 bases and J 6 bases, leaving 10 bases between the germline ends. The germline CDR1 and CDR2 sequences are SNHLY and FYNNEI. Here the CDR3 reads CASSALEGNEQFF. The CDR3 nucleotides are TGTGCCAGCAGTGCCCTGGAGGGCAATGAGCAGTTCTTC.

This clone was detected once. This chain connects TRBV6-1 to TRBJ1-6; D may be TRBD1 (5 bases). The CDR3 is made up of 17 amino acids. The V gene's germline CDR1 is MNHNS and CDR2 SASEGT. Trimming pared 4 bases from V and 5 bases from J, leaving 18 bases between. The CDR3 nucleotides read TGTGCCAGCAGTGCCACTCAGGGAAAAGGAAATAATTCACCCCTCCACTTT. It codes for CASSATQGKGNNSPLHF.

V and J are TRBV19 and TRBJ2-2, with a tentative D call TRBD1 (6 bases). The V gene's germline CDR1 is LNHDA and CDR2 SQIVND (reference sequence). The CDR3 is 16 residues long. The V end was cut by 2 bases, the J end by 3 bases, with 13 bases between. CDR3 in amino acids: CASSIYSGDDTGELFF. CDR3 sequence (DNA): TGTGCCAGTAGTATATACTCAGGGGATGACACCGGGGAGCTGTTTTTT. Looking up the rest from reference TRBV19 and TRBJ2-2 gives the full variable domain: DGGITQSPKYLFRKEGQNVTLSCEQNLNHDAMYWYRQDPGQGLRLIYYSQIVNDFQKGDIAEGYSVSREKKESFPLTVTSAQKNPTAFYLCASSIYSGDDTGELFFGEGSRLTVL.

V usage is TRBV3-1 (or the pseudogene TRBV3-2) and J usage is TRBJ1-6, with D unresolved. V was clipped by 4 bases and J by 0 bases, with 13 bases between them. CDR3 length: 17 amino acids. Germline values: CDR1 LGHDT, CDR2 YNNKEL (reference sequence). The CDR3: CASSPFSSSSYNSPLHF. The CDR3 DNA is TGTGCCAGCAGCCCATTCAGTTCAAGCTCCTATAATTCACCCCTCCACTTT.

The chain combines TRBV30 with TRBJ1-4; D might be TRBD1 (5 bases). This CDR3 contains 13 residues. V lost 7 bases, J lost 7 bases, and 16 bases lay in between. Germline V gene data show CDR1 as GTSNPN and CDR2 as SVGIG (reference sequence). CDR3 nucleotides: TGTGCCTCCCAGAGAGGGAGGGGTGAAAAACTGTTTTTT. It codes for CASQRGRGEKLFF.

The chain links TRBV10-3 to TRBJ2-1; 11 positions agree with TRBD2. There are 15 residues in the CDR3. Germline V gene lookup returns CDR1 ENHRY and CDR2 SYGVKD. The V gene end was trimmed by 2 bases and the J gene end by 4 bases; junction bases not matched to a gene: 1. As DNA, the CDR3 is TGTGCCATCAGTGAGGCTAGCGGGAGGTACAATGAGCAGTTCTTC. Translated, it gives CAISEASGRYNEQFF.

Here the CDR3 DNA reads TGTGCCAGCAGCCCAAGGGACAGCACTAACTATGGCTACACCTTC. Translated, it gives CASSPRDSTNYGYTF. The gene calls are TRBV7-6 and TRBJ1-2; 7 positions match TRBD1. The CDR3 spans 15 residues. Germline V gives CDR1 SGHVS, CDR2 FNYEAQ. Trimming cost V 5 bases and J 0 bases; bases outside gene matches: 6. The variable domain in full, completed from reference TRBV7-6 and TRBJ1-2, reads GAGVSQSPRYKVTKRGQDVALRCDPISGHVSLYWYRQALGQGPEFLTYFNYEAQQDKSGLPNDRFSAERPEGSISTLTIQRTEQRDSAMYRCASSPRDSTNYGYTFGSGTRLTVV.

V and J are TRBV15 and TRBJ1-4; D unresolved. Trimming took off 0 bases at V and 6 bases at J, with 11 bases between the two ends. Germline V gene lookup returns CDR1 LNHNV and CDR2 YYDKDF (reference sequence). This CDR3 spans 15 amino acids. CDR3 sequence: CATSRDLWEYEKLFF. As DNA, the CDR3 is TGTGCCACCAGCAGAGATCTTTGGGAGTATGAAAAACTGTTTTTT.

This sequence joins TRBV7-3 and TRBJ2-1; D is uncertain. Germline-derived CDR1 and CDR2 are SGHTA and FQGTGA. Trimming stripped 1 base from V and 7 bases from J, with 14 bases between. The CDR3 covers 15 residues. The CDR3 DNA is TGTGCCAGCAGCTTAAACTCCAGACACGGTAATGAGCAGTTCTTC. It is translated as CASSLNSRHGNEQFF.

The V and J genes are TRBV19 and TRBJ2-2, with 9 bases aligning to TRBD1. The germline gives CDR1 LNHDA, CDR2 SQIVND (reference sequence). This CDR3 spans 17 amino acids. Trimming cost V 7 bases and J 4 bases; bases outside gene matches: 13. CDR3 nucleotides: TGTGCCAGTATCAGGTACAGGGGGCAAGGTAGCACCGGGGAGCTGTTTTTT. This translates into CASIRYRGQGSTGELFF.

The CDR3 DNA reads as TGTGCCAGCAGCGTAACGGGGGGCTCCTACGAGCAGTACTTC. This gives the protein CASSVTGGSYEQYF. The chain has TRBV7-9 and TRBJ2-7; the match to TRBD2 covers 7 bases. V lost 5 bases and J lost 0; bases outside the gene matches: 4. CDR1 SEHNR and CDR2 FQNEAQ come from the germline V gene (reference sequence). The CDR3 consists of 14 residues.

The J gene is TRBJ2-5, the V gene TRBV5-1, with 11 nucleotides matching TRBD1. The CDR3 extends over 15 amino acids. V lost 7 bases to trimming and J lost 5 bases; unmatched junction nucleotides: 10. The V gene's germline CDR1 is SGHRS and CDR2 YFSETQ. In nucleotides, the CDR3 is TGCGCCAGCGCTAGGACAGGGGGCTTGTGGGAGACCCAGTACTTC. The encoded protein is CASARTGGLWETQYF.

The genes are TRBV3-1 (or the pseudogene TRBV3-2) and TRBJ2-6; weak D call: TRBD2 (5 bases). This CDR3 is 15 amino acids long. Germline V gene sequence: CDR1 LGHDT, CDR2 YNNKEL (reference sequence). Trimming removed 8 bases at V and 0 bases at J, with 11 bases between. This CDR3 is CASGGDPSGANVLTF. In nucleotides, the CDR3 is TGTGCCAGCGGAGGTGATCCCTCTGGGGCCAACGTCCTGACTTTC.

V is TRBV3-1 (or the pseudogene TRBV3-2) and J is TRBJ2-7; 13 nucleotides match TRBD2. Germline CDR1 is LGHDT and CDR2 is YNNKEL (reference sequence). The J segment lost 9 bases and the V segment lost 4 bases, leaving 6 bases of the junction unmatched. The CDR3 length is 14 residues. Here the CDR3 reads CASSRGTSGIGQYF. The CDR3 coding sequence is TGTGCCAGCAGCCGAGGGACTAGCGGGATCGGGCAGTACTTC.

The chain links TRBV6-6 to TRBJ2-7; 9 nucleotides line up with TRBD1. Germline CDR1 MNHNY, CDR2 SVGAGI (reference sequence). J lost 6 bases, V lost 4 bases, and 7 bases had no gene match. This CDR3 has 14 residues. In DNA form, the CDR3 reads TGTGCCAGCAGTTCCGGACAGGGGCTGGTCGAGCAGTACTTC. This codes for CASSSGQGLVEQYF.

This chain links TRBV30 with TRBJ2-3; 13 bases match TRBD2. The CDR3 totals 15 residues. Trimming took 3 bases from V and 11 from J; bases not matched to a gene: 11. Germline V gene data show CDR1 as GTSNPN and CDR2 as SVGIG (reference sequence). Here the CDR3 DNA reads TGTGCCTGGAGCCCGACTAGCGGGGGGCCAGGTGGGCAGTATTTT. It translates to CAWSPTSGGPGGQYF.

The chain links TRBV27 to TRBJ1-1, with D maybe TRBD1 (6 bases). Per germline, CDR1 MNHEY and CDR2 SMNVEV (reference sequence). V lost 6 bases, J lost 4 bases, and 12 bases lay in between. The CDR3 has 13 residues. Here the CDR3 DNA reads TGTGCCAGCAGGTGGGGGGGGGCCACTGAAGCTTTCTTT. It specifies CASRWGGATEAFF.

CDR3 DNA sequence: TGTGCCAGCAGCACACCCGACAGGGGGCAAGGCGGGGAGCTGTTTTTT. Residues: CASSTPDRGQGGELFF. The gene calls are TRBV5-6 and TRBJ2-2; 10 nucleotides agree with TRBD1. The ends lost 4 bases at V and 7 bases at J; junction bases unmatched: 10. Germline CDR1 is SGHDT and CDR2 is YYEEEE. The CDR3 is made up of 16 amino acids.

The rearrangement uses TRBV7-2 and TRBJ2-1; 7 bases match TRBD2. The J segment lost 10 bases and the V segment lost 0 bases, leaving 9 bases of the junction unmatched. This CDR3 is 15 amino acids long. CDR1 and CDR2 (germline): SGHTA, FQGNSA. CDR3 in amino acids: CASSLAAGAVGEQFF. CDR3 bases: TGTGCCAGCAGCTTAGCTGCGGGAGCGGTAGGGGAGCAGTTCTTC.

The rearrangement links TRBV29-1 to TRBJ1-2; TRBD1 aligns across 11 bases. J gave up 8 bases and V 5 bases, and 4 bases lay outside the gene matches. The CDR3 runs 12 residues. Germline values: CDR1 SQVTM, CDR2 ANQGSEA. CDR3 sequence: CSVIRTGGGYTF. CDR3 nucleotide sequence: TGCAGCGTTATCCGGACAGGGGGCGGCTACACCTTC.

This chain links TRBV28 with TRBJ1-5; weak D call: TRBD1 (5 bases). From germline, CDR1 is MDHEN and CDR2 SYDVKM. V lost 1 base and J 3 bases, leaving 7 bases between the germline ends. There are 14 residues in the CDR3. The CDR3 nucleotides are TGTGCCAGCAGTTTATTACAGGCCAATCAGCCCCAGCATTTT. As protein: CASSLLQANQPQHF.

The chain's CDR3 is CASREGAETGELFF. The CDR3 DNA sequence: TGTGCCAGCAGGGAGGGGGCCGAAACCGGGGAGCTGTTTTTT. This chain joins TRBV28 and TRBJ2-2, with a tentative D call TRBD1 (7 bases). The germline V gene encodes CDR1 MDHEN and CDR2 SYDVKM. This CDR3 has 14 residues. The V end was cut by 6 bases, the J end by 5 bases, with 13 bases between.

The V and J genes are TRBV10-2 and TRBJ2-1; TRBD2 aligns across 12 bases. Germline trimming cut 7 bases from V and 6 bases from J; bases unmatched to any gene: 7. CDR1 WSHSY and CDR2 SAAADI come from the germline V gene. The CDR3 extends over 15 amino acids. The DNA of the CDR3 is TGCGCCAGCAATGGCCTAGCGGGAGGGTTCAATGAGCAGTTCTTC. Translation gives CASNGLAGGFNEQFF.

The rearrangement joins TRBV28 to TRBJ2-7; 12 bases align to TRBD2. Germline V lookup: CDR1 MDHEN, CDR2 SYDVKM. J was trimmed by 0 bases and V by 3 bases; bases with no gene match: 3. This CDR3 spans 16 amino acids. CDR3 amino acids: CASSFLTSGSSYEQYF. The CDR3 coding sequence is TGTGCCAGCAGTTTCCTGACTAGCGGGAGCTCCTACGAGCAGTACTTC.